This entry describes one T cell receptor beta chain. Its specificity is unknown. At one of its ends the junction is not consistent with the germline gene, which may arise from a read error. This CDR3 region has 16 residues. Germline V lookup: CDR1 SEHNR, CDR2 FQNEAQ (reference sequence). Data came from immunoSEQ multiplex PCR; TCRdb stores just in-frame clones and leaves some out. The sample yields around 610,000 clones, approximately 96% seen once. The data were taken from a study of shared clonotypes between healthy human individuals. General study results and limits: Rarefaction revealed incomplete sorted-subset sequencing despite large depth. Researchers found naive subsets generally carried larger estimated richness than memory subsets.

Naive CD8 populations comprised CD45RO-negative cells positively selected for CCR7, excluding terminally differentiated effector memory CD45RA+ cells. Sequencing used naive CD8+ T cells sorted from blood. This sequence joins TRBV7-9 and TRBJ1-4; no reliable D call. The TCR was taken from a woman aged 25 to 39 in good health. The CDR3 DNA reads TGTGCCAGCAGCTTAGGTCCGGCAGGAACTGATGAAAAACTGTTTTTT. Amino acids: CASSLGPAGTDEKLFF.